What follows are 10 T cell receptor beta chains derived from one specimen sequenced in a study of vaccination effects on CD4 cells after COVID-19. Upon completion of more than 9 days in culture, CD4+ T cells were isolated. Participants received two doses of either the BNT162b2 or mRNA-1273 vaccine. Repertoires were generated with immunoSEQ multiplex PCR, while TCRdb's copy carries only in-frame clones and drops some. The data show fewer than 55,000 clones, with roughly three quarters seen just once and 6% to 7% held by the top ten. No antigen has been identified for these receptors. The material sequenced was CD4+ T cells from PBMCs cultured without peptide, taken after COVID-19 vaccination. These receptors were obtained from a human donor who received a COVID-19 vaccine.

The chain recombines TRBV30 with TRBJ1-3; D unclear. The germline V and J ends were trimmed by 4 bases and 0 bases, with 4 bases remaining between them. The CDR3 consists of 12 residues. Germline loops: CDR1 GTSNPN, CDR2 SVGIG (reference sequence). The CDR3 loop reads CAWKHSGNTIYF. CDR3 DNA: TGTGCCTGGAAGCACTCTGGAAACACCATATATTTT.

The chain is built from TRBV23-1 and TRBJ2-1; 12 nucleotides align to TRBD2. TRBV23-1 is assigned to the ORF class and has an uncertain function. The CDR3 totals 24 residues. J lost 0 bases, V lost 3 bases, and 24 bases had no gene match. Written as DNA, the CDR3 is TGCGCCAGCAGTCATACCAGTCCGACTAGCGGGAGTTGGCCCAACTGCAGCTCCTACAATGAGCAGTTCTTC. It yields the protein CASSHTSPTSGSWPNCSSYNEQFF.

V and J are TRBV6-5 and TRBJ2-1; D not certain. Between the trimmed V and J ends, which lost 8 bases and 7 bases, there was a span of 21 bases. Germline V lookup: CDR1 MNHEY, CDR2 SVGAGI. The CDR3 contains 15 residues. CDR3 sequence: CASGNRQDPSNEQFF. The CDR3 coding sequence is TGTGCCAGCGGAAACCGGCAGGACCCCTCTAATGAGCAGTTCTTC.

This clone was recorded a few times. As DNA, the CDR3 is TGCGCCAGCAGCCATGCAACGACTAGCGGCACATACACTAGCTCCTACAATGAGCAGTTCTTC. It translates to CASSHATTSGTYTSSYNEQFF. This chain connects TRBV4-1 to TRBJ2-1; 9 nucleotides agree with TRBD2. The CDR3 spans 21 residues. Losses at the gene ends were 3 bases for V and 0 bases for J; bases not matched to a gene: 18. Looked up from germline, CDR1 is MGHRA and CDR2 is YSYEKL.

The rearrangement joins TRBV10-3 to TRBJ2-3, with 13 bases that match TRBD2. This CDR3 region has 16 residues. Germline assignment: CDR1 ENHRY and CDR2 SYGVKD. Trimming removed 1 base from V and 7 bases from J; junction bases left unmatched: 5. The CDR3 DNA reads TGTGCCATCAGTGAGTTGACTAGCGGGGGGACAAATACGCAGTATTTT. Amino acid sequence: CAISELTSGGTNTQYF.

The genes are TRBV6-1 and TRBJ1-2; 8 positions match TRBD1. V trimming: 5 bases; J trimming: 8 bases; junction bases outside the gene matches: 4. This CDR3 has 12 amino acids. Germline V CDR1 and CDR2: MNHNS, SASEGT. The CDR3 spells CASSTRDRGYTF. Written as DNA, the CDR3 is TGTGCCAGCAGTACTCGGGACAGGGGCTACACCTTC.

This clone was seen more than once but under ten times. V and J are TRBV29-1 and TRBJ1-1; D unclear. With 7 bases removed from V and 4 bases from J, the gap between germline ends came to 13 bases. Germline V gene data show CDR1 as SQVTM and CDR2 as ANQGSEA. The CDR3 loop spans 12 amino acids. As DNA, the CDR3 is TGCAGCGGAAGGGCCGGAGGCACTGAAGCTTTCTTT. This gives the protein CSGRAGGTEAFF.

This chain uses TRBV10-1 with TRBJ1-1; D is uncertain. V was trimmed by 6 bases and J by 7 bases, leaving 12 bases between them. This CDR3 comprises 12 residues. Germline lookup yields CDR1 WNHNN and CDR2 SYGVQD (reference sequence). The CDR3: CASRAQESEAFF. As DNA, the CDR3 is TGCGCCAGCAGGGCTCAGGAAAGTGAAGCTTTCTTT.

This clone was found once. The chain employs TRBV2 and TRBJ2-2, with D perhaps matching TRBD1 or TRBD2 (7 bases each). V was trimmed by 5 bases and J by 4 bases, leaving 14 bases between them. Germline-derived CDR1 and CDR2 are SNHLY and FYNNEI. The CDR3 has 15 amino acids. The CDR3 DNA follows: TGTGCCAGCAGTAACAGGGGAGGGATCACCGGGGAGCTGTTTTTT. Protein sequence: CASSNRGGITGELFF. Supplemented by reference TRBV2 and TRBJ2-2, the full variable domain reads EPEVTQTPSHQVTQMGQEVILRCVPISNHLYFYWYRQILGQKVEFLVSFYNNEISEKSEIFDDQFSVERPDGSNFTLKIRSTKLEDSAMYFCASSNRGGITGELFFGEGSRLTVL.

This sequence joins TRBV18 and TRBJ2-3, with 14 bases lining up with TRBD2. CDR3 size: 18 residues. CDR1 and CDR2 from the germline V gene are KGHSH and LQKENI. After removal of 0 bases from V and 4 bases from J, the junction contained 6 bases not matched to a gene. The CDR3 DNA reads as TGTGCCAGCTCACCACCTTTGGGACTAGCGGGAGACTCAGATACGCAGTATTTT. It translates to CASSPPLGLAGDSDTQYF.